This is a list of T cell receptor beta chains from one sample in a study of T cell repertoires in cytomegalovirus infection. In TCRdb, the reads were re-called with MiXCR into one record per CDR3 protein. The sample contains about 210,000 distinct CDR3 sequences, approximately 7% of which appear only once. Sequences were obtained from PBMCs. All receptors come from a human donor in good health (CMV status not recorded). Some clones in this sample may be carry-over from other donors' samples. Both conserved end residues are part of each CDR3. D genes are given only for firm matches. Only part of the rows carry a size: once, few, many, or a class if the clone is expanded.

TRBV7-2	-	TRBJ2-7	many	CASSLGREYEQYF	TGTGCCAGCAGCCTTGGACGGGAGTACGAGCAGTACTTC
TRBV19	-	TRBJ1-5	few	CASTDDGSRNQPQHF	TGTGCCAGTACCGACGACGGCTCACGCAATCAGCCCCAGCATTTT
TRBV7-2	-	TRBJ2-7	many	CASSWETRQYF	TGTGCCAGCAGTTGGGAGACGCGGCAGTACTTC
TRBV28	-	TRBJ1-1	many	CASRTVVRNTEAFF	TGTGCCAGCAGAACAGTGGTTAGGAACACTGAAGCTTTCTTT
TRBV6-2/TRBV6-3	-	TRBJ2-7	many	CASRFGQPYEQYF	TGTGCCAGCAGATTTGGACAGCCATACGAGCAGTACTTC
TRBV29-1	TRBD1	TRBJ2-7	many	CSVGTGSHEQYF	TGCAGCGTTGGGACAGGGAGCCACGAGCAGTACTTC
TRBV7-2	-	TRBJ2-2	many	CASRPSSGATGELFF	TGTGCCAGCAGACCAAGCTCAGGGGCCACCGGGGAGCTGTTTTTT
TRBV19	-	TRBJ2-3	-	CASSPFAGAQGEQYF	TGTGCCAGTAGTCCTTTCGCCGGGGCCCAAGGGGAGCAGTATTTT
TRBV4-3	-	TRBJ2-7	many	CASSQARFTYEQYF	TGCGCCAGCAGCCAAGCGAGGTTTACCTACGAGCAGTACTTC
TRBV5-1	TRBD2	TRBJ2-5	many	CASSSATQAGAEETQYF	TGCGCCAGCAGCTCGGCCACCCAAGCGGGGGCGGAAGAGACCCAGTACTTC
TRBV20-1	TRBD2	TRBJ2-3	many	CSAGGGADTQYF	TGCAGTGCTGGCGGGGGGGCAGATACGCAGTATTTT
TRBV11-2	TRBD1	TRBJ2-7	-	CASSTRGYRGHYEQYF	TGTGCCAGCAGCACGAGAGGGTACAGGGGGCACTACGAGCAGTACTTC
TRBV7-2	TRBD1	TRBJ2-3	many	CASSRDQRTGSTRQYF	TGTGCCAGCAGCCGCGACCAGAGGACAGGGAGCACGAGGCAGTATTTT
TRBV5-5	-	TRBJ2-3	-	CASSRTGTPASDTQYF	TGTGCCAGCAGCCGGACCGGGACACCGGCCTCCGATACGCAGTATTTT
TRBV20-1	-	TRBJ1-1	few	CSARDLRLNTEAFF	TGCAGTGCTAGAGATCTACGGTTGAACACTGAAGCTTTCTTT
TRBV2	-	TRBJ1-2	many	CASSDRTGRNTF	TGTGCCAGCAGTGATCGGACGGGTAGGAACACCTTC
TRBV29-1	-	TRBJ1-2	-	CSVAGPTFKGYTF	TGCAGCGTTGCTGGACCGACGTTTAAAGGCTACACCTTC
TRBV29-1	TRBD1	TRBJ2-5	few	CSVDKGAGETQYF	TGCAGCGTTGATAAGGGGGCTGGGGAGACCCAGTACTTC
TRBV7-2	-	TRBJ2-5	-	CASSLPVTHQKTQYF	TGTGCCAGCAGCTTACCCGTGACTCACCAAAAGACCCAGTACTTC
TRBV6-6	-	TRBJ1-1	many	CASIGVTENGGRAGTEAFF	TGTGCCAGCATAGGTGTGACTGAAAACGGGGGACGGGCGGGTACTGAAGCTTTCTTT
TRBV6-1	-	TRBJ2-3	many	CASSNAPDSQYF	TGTGCCAGCAGCAATGCCCCCGACAGCCAGTATTTT
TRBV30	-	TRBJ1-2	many	CAWSEGAYGYTF	TGTGCCTGGAGCGAAGGTGCCTATGGCTACACCTTC